This TCR beta chain stems from a study of T cells in Graves' hyperthyroidism and ophthalmopathy. Trimming removed 0 bases from V and 5 bases from J; junction bases left unmatched: 6. CDR1 and CDR2 (germline): SGDLS, YYNGEE. This CDR3 has 15 amino acids. Study outcomes and limitations: Appearing also in blood were most of the thyroid clonotypes expanded above 0.001.

Remarks on this clonotype: Its target is unknown.

The investigators amplified TCR beta CDR3 regions from RNA transcripts. With the HTBI primer set, the TCR CDR3 went through a first round of RT-PCR. TCRdb re-derived calls from the multiplex PCR reads in MiXCR, one entry per CDR3 protein. This sample has about 420,000 distinct CDR3 sequences, with around 15% found just once. Criteria for exclusion of patients were uncontrolled infection, other autoimmune disease, pregnancy or lactation. The sample taken for sequencing was blood. The chain couples TRBV9 to TRBJ2-3, with 7 positions matching TRBD2. The clonotype originates from a woman between 18 and 29 years old with Graves' hyperthyroidism. CDR3 DNA sequence: TGTGCCAGCAGCGTAGCCGGGAGGCGTGGAGATACGCAGTATTTT. Amino acids: CASSVAGRRGDTQYF.